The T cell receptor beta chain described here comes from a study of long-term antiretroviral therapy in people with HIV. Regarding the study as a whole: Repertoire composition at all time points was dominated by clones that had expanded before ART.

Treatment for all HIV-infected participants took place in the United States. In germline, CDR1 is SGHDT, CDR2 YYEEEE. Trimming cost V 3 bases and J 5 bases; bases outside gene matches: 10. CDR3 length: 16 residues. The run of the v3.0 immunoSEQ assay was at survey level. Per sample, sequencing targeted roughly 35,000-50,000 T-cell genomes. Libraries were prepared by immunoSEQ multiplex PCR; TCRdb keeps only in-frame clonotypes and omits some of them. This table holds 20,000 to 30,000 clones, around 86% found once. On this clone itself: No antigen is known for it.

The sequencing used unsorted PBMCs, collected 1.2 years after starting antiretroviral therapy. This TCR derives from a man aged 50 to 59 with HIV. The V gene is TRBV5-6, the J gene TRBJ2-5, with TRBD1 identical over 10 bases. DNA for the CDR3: TGTGCCAGCAGCTCGACAGGGGGCTTGGGCTATGAGACCCAGTACTTC. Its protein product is CASSSTGGLGYETQYF.